The rows below give T cell receptor beta chains drawn from one sample of a study of T cell responses to AZD1222 COVID-19 vaccine. Produced via immunoSEQ multiplex PCR; TCRdb's table is partial and in-frame only. The sample lists 120,000 to 150,000 clones, approximately 89% occurring once. Here the sequenced sample was peripheral blood, taken on day 0 of AZD1222 vaccination. These TCRs come from an adult in good health. Each CDR3 is given with its conserved first and last residue. Each record gives: D gene, clone size, J gene, V gene, CDR3 protein, CDR3 DNA. D genes are given only for firm matches. Some rows mark clone size as missing; the rest say once, few, many or name a class of expanded clone.

.,.,TRBJ1-6,TRBV19,CASGNTGLYSPLHF,TGTGCCAGTGGGAACACGGGGCTATATTCACCCCTCCACTTT
TRBD1,.,TRBJ1-5,TRBV27,CASSLEGTGDLYSNQPQHF,TGTGCCAGCAGTTTAGAAGGGACAGGTGACCTTTATAGCAATCAGCCCCAGCATTTT
.,.,TRBJ1-6,TRBV6-5,CASSLLDSPLHF,TGTGCCAGCAGCCTACTTGATTCACCCCTCCACTTT
.,few,TRBJ1-3,TRBV5-1,CASSSRWGAGNTIYF,TGCGCCAGCAGCTCCCGATGGGGGGCCGGAAACACCATATATTTT
TRBD2,.,TRBJ2-7,TRBV15,CATSRGGLAGAYEQYF,TGTGCCACCAGTAGGGGGGGGCTAGCGGGAGCCTACGAGCAGTACTTC
TRBD1,.,TRBJ1-6,TRBV28,CASSLPDRGSPLHF,TGTGCCAGCAGTTTGCCCGACAGGGGATCACCCCTCCACTTT
.,once,TRBJ1-3,TRBV6-6,CASSRGGSDTIYF,TGTGCCAGCAGTCGGGGAGGTTCAGACACCATATATTTT
.,.,TRBJ2-1,TRBV25-1,CASSSPNPGQSSYNEQFF,TGTGCCAGCAGTTCACCCAACCCAGGGCAGAGCTCCTACAATGAGCAGTTCTTC
.,.,TRBJ1-4,TRBV19,CASSPRGGTSTNEKLFF,TGTGCCAGTAGTCCTCGTGGCGGGACTTCAACTAATGAAAAACTGTTTTTT
.,.,TRBJ2-2,TRBV28,CASSFGPGMLSGELFF,TGTGCCAGCAGTTTTGGCCCCGGGATGTTGTCCGGGGAGCTGTTTTTT
.,once,TRBJ2-1,TRBV7-9,CASSLTGPEQFF,TGTGCCAGCAGCCTGACCGGACCTGAGCAGTTCTTC
.,.,TRBJ2-1,TRBV30,CAWRRGEYNEQFF,TGTGCCTGGAGACGTGGGGAGTACAATGAGCAGTTCTTC
.,.,TRBJ1-1,TRBV5-1,CASSFSDTNTEAFF,TGCGCCAGCAGCTTTTCCGACACGAACACTGAAGCTTTCTTT
.,.,TRBJ1-2,TRBV4-2,CASSQGQVTDTNYGYTF,TGTGCCAGCAGCCAAGGCCAGGTGACGGATACTAACTATGGCTACACCTTC
.,.,TRBJ1-2,TRBV9,CASSVVPSGADYGYTF,TGTGCCAGCAGCGTAGTCCCCTCGGGGGCGGACTATGGCTACACCTTC
.,.,TRBJ2-1,TRBV24-1,CATSDSLGNEQFF,TGTGCCACCAGTGACTCTCTGGGAAATGAGCAGTTCTTC
TRBD1,.,TRBJ2-7,TRBV6-1,CASSEAGGQGGAEQYF,TGTGCCAGCAGTGAAGCGGGGGGACAGGGAGGCGCCGAGCAGTACTTC
.,.,TRBJ2-7,TRBV5-1,CASSLAQPKEQYF,TGCGCCAGCAGCTTGGCACAGCCGAAGGAGCAGTACTTC
.,.,TRBJ2-6,TRBV7-9,CASSFGGGANVLTF,TGTGCCAGCAGCTTCGGAGGTGGGGCCAACGTCCTGACTTTC
.,.,TRBJ1-1,TRBV6-6,CASTPWGGDTEAFF,TGTGCCAGCACCCCGTGGGGGGGAGACACTGAAGCTTTCTTT
.,.,TRBJ1-5,TRBV28,CATLPGGRRHQPQHF,TGTGCCACCCTGCCCGGGGGGCGTCGCCATCAGCCCCAGCATTTT
.,.,TRBJ1-1,TRBV4-2,CASSQEDSATSEAFF,TGTGCCAGCAGCCAAGAGGATTCGGCGACTTCAGAAGCTTTCTTT
.,once,TRBJ1-5,TRBV3-1/TRBV3-2,CASSHGRAQPQHF,TGTGCCAGCAGCCATGGGCGCGCGCAGCCCCAGCATTTT
.,.,TRBJ2-1,TRBV7-9,CASIISKPSSNEQFF,TGTGCCAGCATCATCTCTAAACCCTCCTCCAATGAGCAGTTCTTC
.,once,TRBJ1-5,TRBV28,CASKGGGWMGNQPQHF,TGTGCCAGCAAAGGGGGGGGCTGGATGGGCAATCAGCCCCAGCATTTT
.,few,TRBJ2-5,TRBV7-3,CASSLSVGETQYF,TGTGCCAGCAGCTTGTCGGTGGGGGAGACCCAGTACTTC
.,.,TRBJ2-1,TRBV5-8,CASSLLFEQFF,TGTGCCAGCAGCTTACTATTTGAGCAGTTCTTC
.,.,TRBJ1-3,TRBV10-3,CAISEVDTIYF,TGTGCCATCAGTGAGGTGGACACCATATATTTT
.,.,TRBJ1-5,TRBV6-1,CASSAPALWGGDQPQHF,TGTGCCAGCAGTGCCCCCGCTTTATGGGGCGGAGATCAGCCCCAGCATTTT
.,.,TRBJ1-1,TRBV18,CASSPASGGEAFF,TGTGCCAGCTCACCGGCGAGCGGTGGCGAAGCTTTCTTT
.,once,TRBJ1-5,TRBV10-3,CAISTPQHF,TGTGCCATCAGCACACCCCAGCATTTT
.,.,TRBJ2-1,TRBV5-5,CASNRGLLYNEQFF,TGTGCCAGCAACCGAGGACTTCTCTACAATGAGCAGTTCTTC
.,.,TRBJ2-1,TRBV10-3,CAIRAISGTTSYNEQFF,TGTGCCATCAGAGCTATCTCCGGGACGACGTCCTACAATGAGCAGTTCTTC
TRBD1,.,TRBJ1-3,TRBV11-2,CASSLRGGTASGNTIYF,TGTGCCAGCAGCTTAAGAGGGGGGACAGCCTCTGGAAACACCATATATTTT
.,.,TRBJ2-2,TRBV28,CASSFPAGASADTGELFF,TGTGCCAGCAGTTTCCCCGCTGGGGCTAGCGCCGATACCGGGGAGCTGTTTTTT
.,few,TRBJ2-6,TRBV5-1,CASYLRPSSGANVLTF,TGCGCCAGCTACCTACGCCCCTCCTCTGGGGCCAACGTCCTGACTTTC
.,.,TRBJ1-6,TRBV7-9,CASSPGRSPLHF,TGTGCCAGCTCCCCCGGGAGGTCCCCCCTCCACTTT
TRBD2,.,TRBJ2-2,TRBV3-1/TRBV3-2,CASSQAQGLAVGELFF,TGTGCCAGCAGCCAAGCCCAGGGACTAGCGGTCGGGGAGCTGTTTTTT
.,.,TRBJ1-4,TRBV11-2,CASSLVSTVLGGEKLFF,TGTGCCAGCAGCTTAGTGTCGACTGTGCTCGGAGGTGAAAAACTGTTTTTT
TRBD2,.,TRBJ2-7,TRBV9,CASSVGGSTHHEQYF,TGTGCCAGCAGCGTAGGCGGGAGCACCCACCACGAGCAGTACTTC
.,.,TRBJ1-1,TRBV5-1,CASSYTGGQSEAFF,TGCGCCAGCAGCTACACGGGAGGCCAAAGTGAAGCTTTCTTT
.,.,TRBJ2-5,TRBV5-1,CASSLGGVEETQYF,TGCGCCAGCAGCTTGGGAGGGGTAGAAGAGACCCAGTACTTC
TRBD1,.,TRBJ1-5,TRBV6-1,CASSQGAGNQPQHF,TGTGCCAGCAGTCAGGGGGCTGGCAATCAGCCCCAGCATTTT
.,.,TRBJ2-7,TRBV4-2,CASSQARGDEQYF,TGTGCCAGCAGCCAAGCGCGGGGCGACGAGCAGTACTTC
.,.,TRBJ1-5,TRBV4-1,CASSHLVKGRSNQPQHF,TGCGCCAGCAGCCACCTAGTTAAGGGACGCAGCAATCAGCCCCAGCATTTT
TRBD1,.,TRBJ2-2,TRBV5-6,CASSPTGPGELFF,TGTGCCAGCAGCCCGACAGGGCCCGGGGAGCTGTTTTTT
TRBD2,.,TRBJ2-7,TRBV11-2,CASSSNFGGEQYF,TGTGCCAGCAGCTCCAACTTCGGGGGGGAGCAGTACTTC
TRBD1,.,TRBJ2-7,TRBV4-1,CASSQDGTGYEQYF,TGCGCCAGCAGCCAAGATGGGACAGGGTACGAGCAGTACTTC
.,.,TRBJ2-3,TRBV5-6,CASSTPQMDTQYF,TGTGCCAGCAGCACCCCTCAGATGGATACGCAGTATTTT
TRBD1,.,TRBJ2-5,TRBV29-1,CSVALSPTGSETQYF,TGCAGCGTTGCACTCAGTCCGACAGGGTCAGAGACCCAGTACTTC
TRBD2,.,TRBJ2-1,TRBV6-4,CASSDRIAGDLNEQFF,TGTGCCAGCAGTGACCGGATAGCGGGGGACCTTAATGAGCAGTTCTTC
.,.,TRBJ1-5,TRBV5-1,CASSLVAGNNQPQHF,TGCGCCAGCAGCTTGGTTGCCGGGAACAATCAGCCCCAGCATTTT
.,.,TRBJ1-1,TRBV2,CASRKEGLNTEAFF,TGTGCCAGCAGAAAAGAAGGTCTGAACACTGAAGCTTTCTTT
TRBD1,.,TRBJ1-6,TRBV19,CASKGTGNSPLHF,TGTGCCAGTAAGGGGACAGGGAATTCACCCCTCCACTTT
.,.,TRBJ1-1,TRBV11-3,CASSLSKRGLPEAFF,TGTGCCAGCAGCTTAAGTAAACGGGGGCTCCCTGAAGCTTTCTTT
.,.,TRBJ1-5,TRBV3-1/TRBV3-2,CASSQNPGFPQHF,TGTGCCAGCAGCCAAAACCCCGGATTCCCCCAGCATTTT
.,.,TRBJ2-1,TRBV28,CASTSGRAAYNEQFF,TGTGCCAGCACCTCGGGACGGGCGGCTTACAATGAGCAGTTCTTC
.,.,TRBJ1-6,TRBV6-1,CASSEARRSSYNSPLHF,TGTGCCAGCAGTGAAGCACGGCGGAGCTCCTATAATTCACCCCTCCACTTT
TRBD1,.,TRBJ1-1,TRBV5-6,CASSPNAGTGNTEAFF,TGTGCCAGCAGCCCAAACGCTGGGACAGGGAACACTGAAGCTTTCTTT
.,.,TRBJ2-7,TRBV6-6,CASTKEVTAYEQYF,TGTGCCAGCACCAAAGAGGTAACAGCCTACGAGCAGTACTTC